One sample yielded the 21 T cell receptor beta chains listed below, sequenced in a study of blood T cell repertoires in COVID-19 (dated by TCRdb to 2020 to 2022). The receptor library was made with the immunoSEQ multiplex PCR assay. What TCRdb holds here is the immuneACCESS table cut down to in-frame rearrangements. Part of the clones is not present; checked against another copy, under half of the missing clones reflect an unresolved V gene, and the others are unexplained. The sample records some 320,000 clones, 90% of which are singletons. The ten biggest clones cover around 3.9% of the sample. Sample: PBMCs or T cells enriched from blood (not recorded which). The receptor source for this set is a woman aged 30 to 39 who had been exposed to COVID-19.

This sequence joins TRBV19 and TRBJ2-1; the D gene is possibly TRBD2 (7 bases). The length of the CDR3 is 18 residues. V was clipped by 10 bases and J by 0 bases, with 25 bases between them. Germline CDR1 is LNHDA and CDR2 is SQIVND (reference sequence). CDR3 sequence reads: CATGGPRGGRSSYNEQFF. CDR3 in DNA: TGTGCCACCGGAGGACCTCGCGGGGGCCGGAGCTCCTACAATGAGCAGTTCTTC.

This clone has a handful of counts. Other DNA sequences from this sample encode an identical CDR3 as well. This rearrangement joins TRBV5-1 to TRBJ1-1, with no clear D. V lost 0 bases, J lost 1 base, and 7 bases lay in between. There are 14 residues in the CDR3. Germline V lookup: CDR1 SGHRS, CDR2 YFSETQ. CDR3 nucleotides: TGCGCCAGCAGCTTGGGCACGGGGAACACTGAAGCTTTCTTT. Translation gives CASSLGTGNTEAFF.

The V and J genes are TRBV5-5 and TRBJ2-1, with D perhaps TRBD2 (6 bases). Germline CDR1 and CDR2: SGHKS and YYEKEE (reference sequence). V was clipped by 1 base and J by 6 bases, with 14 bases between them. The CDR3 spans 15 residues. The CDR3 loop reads CASSLLRGSSNEQFF. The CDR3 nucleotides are TGTGCCAGCAGCTTGTTGCGGGGCTCGAGCAATGAGCAGTTCTTC.

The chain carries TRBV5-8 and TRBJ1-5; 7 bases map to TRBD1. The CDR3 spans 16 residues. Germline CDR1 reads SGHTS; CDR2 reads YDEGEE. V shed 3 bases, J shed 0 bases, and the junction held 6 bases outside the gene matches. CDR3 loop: CASSSGQVYSNQPQHF. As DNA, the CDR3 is TGTGCCAGCAGCTCCGGACAGGTTTATAGCAATCAGCCCCAGCATTTT.

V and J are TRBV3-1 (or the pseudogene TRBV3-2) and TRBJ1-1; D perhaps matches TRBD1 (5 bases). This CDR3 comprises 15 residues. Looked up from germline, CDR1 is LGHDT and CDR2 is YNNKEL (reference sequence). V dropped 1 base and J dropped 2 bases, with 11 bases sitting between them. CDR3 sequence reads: CASSQGAGGNTEAFF. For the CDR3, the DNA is TGTGCCAGCAGCCAAGGGGCGGGGGGTAACACTGAAGCTTTCTTT.

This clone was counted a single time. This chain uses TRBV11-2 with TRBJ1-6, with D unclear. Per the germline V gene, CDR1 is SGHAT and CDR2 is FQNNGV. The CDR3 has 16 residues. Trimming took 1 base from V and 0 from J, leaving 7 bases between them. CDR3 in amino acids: CASSLGRSSYNSPLHF. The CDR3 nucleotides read TGTGCCAGCAGCTTAGGTCGGAGCTCCTATAATTCACCCCTCCACTTT. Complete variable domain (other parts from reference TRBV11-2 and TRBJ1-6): EAGVAQSPRYKIIEKRQSVAFWCNPISGHATLYWYQQILGQGPKLLIQFQNNGVVDDSQLPKDRFSAERLKGVDSTLKIQPAKLEDSAVYLCASSLGRSSYNSPLHFGNGTRLTVT.

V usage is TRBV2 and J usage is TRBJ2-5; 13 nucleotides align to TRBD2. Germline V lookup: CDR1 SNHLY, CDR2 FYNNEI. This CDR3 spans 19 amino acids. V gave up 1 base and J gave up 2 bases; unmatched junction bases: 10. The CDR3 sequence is CASSEVPAGLAGTQETQYF. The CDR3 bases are TGTGCCAGCAGTGAAGTCCCAGCGGGACTAGCGGGAACTCAAGAGACCCAGTACTTC.

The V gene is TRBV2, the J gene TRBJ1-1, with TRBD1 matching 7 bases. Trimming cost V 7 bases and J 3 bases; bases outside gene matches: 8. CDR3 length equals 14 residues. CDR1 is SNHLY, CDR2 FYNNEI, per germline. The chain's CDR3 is CASKGGGVDTEAFF. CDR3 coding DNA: TGTGCCAGCAAAGGGGGCGGGGTAGACACTGAAGCTTTCTTT.

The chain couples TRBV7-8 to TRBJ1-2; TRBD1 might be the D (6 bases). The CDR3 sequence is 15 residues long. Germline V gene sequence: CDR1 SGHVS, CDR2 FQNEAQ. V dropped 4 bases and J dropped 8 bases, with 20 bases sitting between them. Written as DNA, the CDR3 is TGTGCCAGCAGCTCAAAAAGGACAGCCGGAGGAGGCTACACCTTC. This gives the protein CASSSKRTAGGGYTF.

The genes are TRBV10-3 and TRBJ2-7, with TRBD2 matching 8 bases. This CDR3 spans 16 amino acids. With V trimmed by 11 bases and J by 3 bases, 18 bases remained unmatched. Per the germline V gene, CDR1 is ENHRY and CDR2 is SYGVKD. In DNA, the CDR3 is TGTGCCTCCGAAACTGGCGGGGGGTTCACAAACTACGAGCAGTACTTC. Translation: CASETGGGFTNYEQYF.

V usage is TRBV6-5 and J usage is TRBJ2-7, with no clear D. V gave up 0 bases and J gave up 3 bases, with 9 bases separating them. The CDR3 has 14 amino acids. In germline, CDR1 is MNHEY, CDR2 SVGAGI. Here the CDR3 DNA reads TGTGCCAGCAGTTACTCGGCGGAAGTCTACGAGCAGTACTTC. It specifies CASSYSAEVYEQYF.

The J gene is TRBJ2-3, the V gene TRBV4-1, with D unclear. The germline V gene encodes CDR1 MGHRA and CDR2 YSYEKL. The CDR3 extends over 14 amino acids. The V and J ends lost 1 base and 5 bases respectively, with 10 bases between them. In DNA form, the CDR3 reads TGCGCCAGCAGCCAAGGTCGGTCCGGAGATACGCAGTATTTT. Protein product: CASSQGRSGDTQYF.

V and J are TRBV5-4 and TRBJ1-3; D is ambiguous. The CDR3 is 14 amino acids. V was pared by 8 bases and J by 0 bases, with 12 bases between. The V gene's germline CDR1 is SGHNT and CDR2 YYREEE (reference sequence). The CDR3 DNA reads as TGTGCCAGTAAGGAGGGCGGCTCTGGAAACACCATATATTTT. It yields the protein CASKEGGSGNTIYF. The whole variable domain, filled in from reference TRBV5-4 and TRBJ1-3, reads ETGVTQSPTHLIKTRGQQVTLRCSSQSGHNTVSWYQQALGQGPQFIFQYYREEENGRGNFPPRFSGLQFPNYSSELNVNALELDDSALYLCASKEGGSGNTIYFGEGSWLTVV.

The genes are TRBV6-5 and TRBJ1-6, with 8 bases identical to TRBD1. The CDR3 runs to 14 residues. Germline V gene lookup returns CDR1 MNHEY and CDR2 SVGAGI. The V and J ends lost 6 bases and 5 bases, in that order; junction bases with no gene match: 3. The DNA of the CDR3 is TGTGCCAGCAGCGGGACAGGAAATAATTCACCCCTCCACTTT. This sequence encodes CASSGTGNNSPLHF.

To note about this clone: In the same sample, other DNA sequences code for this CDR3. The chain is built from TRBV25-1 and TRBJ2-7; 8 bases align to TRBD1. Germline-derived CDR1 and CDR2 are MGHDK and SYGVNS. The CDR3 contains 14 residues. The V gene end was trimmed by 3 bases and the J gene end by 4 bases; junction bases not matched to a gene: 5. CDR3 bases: TGTGCCAGCAGTGACCGACAGGGGAGGTACGAGCAGTACTTC. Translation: CASSDRQGRYEQYF.

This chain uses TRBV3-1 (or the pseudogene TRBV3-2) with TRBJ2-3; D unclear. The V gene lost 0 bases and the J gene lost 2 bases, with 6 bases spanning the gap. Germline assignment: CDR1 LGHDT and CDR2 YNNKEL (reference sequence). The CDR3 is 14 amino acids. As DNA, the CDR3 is TGTGCCAGCAGCCAAGAACTCCCCACAGATACGCAGTATTTT. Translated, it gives CASSQELPTDTQYF.

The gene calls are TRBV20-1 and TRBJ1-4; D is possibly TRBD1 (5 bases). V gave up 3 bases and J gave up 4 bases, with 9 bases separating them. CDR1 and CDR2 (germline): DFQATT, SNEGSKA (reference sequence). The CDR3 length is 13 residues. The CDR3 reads CSASNGHNEKLFF. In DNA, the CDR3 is TGCAGTGCTAGTAACGGACATAATGAAAAACTGTTTTTT.

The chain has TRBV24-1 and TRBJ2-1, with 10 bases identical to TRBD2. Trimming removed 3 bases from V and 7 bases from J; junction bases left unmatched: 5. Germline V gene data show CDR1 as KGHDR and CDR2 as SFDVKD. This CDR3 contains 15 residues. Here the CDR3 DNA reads TGTGCCACCAGTGATCAGCGGGGGGGCCAGAATGAGCAGTTCTTC. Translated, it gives CATSDQRGGQNEQFF.

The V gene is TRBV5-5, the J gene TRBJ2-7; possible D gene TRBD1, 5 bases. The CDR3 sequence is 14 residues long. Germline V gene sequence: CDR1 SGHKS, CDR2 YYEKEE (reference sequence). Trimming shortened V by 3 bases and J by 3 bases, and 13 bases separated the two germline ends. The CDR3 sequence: CASSWVTVSYEQYF. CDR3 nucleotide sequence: TGTGCCAGCAGCTGGGTGACAGTTAGCTACGAGCAGTACTTC.

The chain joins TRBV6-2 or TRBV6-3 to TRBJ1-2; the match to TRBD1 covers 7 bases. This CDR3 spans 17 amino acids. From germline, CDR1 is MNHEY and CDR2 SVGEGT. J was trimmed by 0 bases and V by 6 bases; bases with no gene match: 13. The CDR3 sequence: CASSRPITGDSNYGYTF. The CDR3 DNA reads TGTGCCAGCAGCCGACCCATTACAGGGGATTCTAACTATGGCTACACCTTC.

The CDR3 DNA reads as TGTGCCAGCAGCCAAGGGGGACAGGGGACCCTTAACTATGGCTACACCTTC. Protein: CASSQGGQGTLNYGYTF. V is TRBV4-2 and J is TRBJ1-2, with 10 nucleotides matching TRBD1. V shed 1 base, J shed 1 base, and the junction held 6 bases outside the gene matches. CDR3 length: 17 amino acids. Per germline, CDR1 LGHNA and CDR2 YNFKEQ.